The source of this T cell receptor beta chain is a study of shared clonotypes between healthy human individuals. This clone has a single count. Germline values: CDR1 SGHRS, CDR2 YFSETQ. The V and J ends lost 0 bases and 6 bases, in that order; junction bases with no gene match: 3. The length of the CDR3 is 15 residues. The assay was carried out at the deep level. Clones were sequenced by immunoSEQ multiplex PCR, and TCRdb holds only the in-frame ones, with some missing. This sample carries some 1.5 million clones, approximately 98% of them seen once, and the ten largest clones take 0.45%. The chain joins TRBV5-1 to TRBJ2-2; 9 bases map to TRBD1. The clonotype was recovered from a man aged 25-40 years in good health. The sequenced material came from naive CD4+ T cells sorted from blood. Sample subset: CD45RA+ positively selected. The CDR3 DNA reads TGCGCCAGCAGCTTGGGGGACAGGGCCTCCGGGGAGCTGTTTTTT. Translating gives CASSLGDRASGELFF.